This entry lists 17 T cell receptor beta chains sequenced from one sample in a study of cytomegalovirus exposure and HLA in healthy donors. Both 60 Vbeta primers and 13 Jbeta primers went into the PCR. Data came from immunoSEQ multiplex PCR; TCRdb stores just in-frame clones and leaves some out. The sample holds about 120,000 clones, around 76% seen once. The sample taken for sequencing was PBMCs. These receptor sequences come from a man between 60 and 75 years old in good health and CMV-seropositive.

This rearrangement joins TRBV6-5 to TRBJ2-7; TRBD1 aligns across 9 bases. V gave up 7 bases and J gave up 6 bases; unmatched junction bases: 13. This CDR3 is built from 15 residues. Germline lookup yields CDR1 MNHEY and CDR2 SVGAGI. The CDR3 DNA sequence: TGTGCCAGCAATCCAACAGGGGGCAGGCCTTCCGAGCAGTACTTC. Translated: CASNPTGGRPSEQYF.

This clone was recorded once. The rearrangement links TRBV6-4 to TRBJ1-2; 7 nucleotides match TRBD1. Germline trimming cut 6 bases from V and 0 bases from J; bases unmatched to any gene: 4. Germline assignment: CDR1 MRHNA and CDR2 SNTAGT. CDR3 length: 14 residues. CDR3 nucleotide sequence: TGTGCCAGCAGACCAGGGGGAGCTAACTATGGCTACACCTTC. It yields the protein CASRPGGANYGYTF.

This chain links TRBV10-2 with TRBJ2-7; 8 nucleotides line up with TRBD2. This CDR3 has 14 amino acids. The V gene's germline CDR1 is WSHSY and CDR2 SAAADI. J was trimmed by 0 bases and V by 6 bases; bases with no gene match: 4. The CDR3 region has the DNA TGCGCCAGCAGGTTTAGCGGGACCTCCTACGAGCAGTACTTC. It translates to CASRFSGTSYEQYF.

The rearrangement uses TRBV25-1 and TRBJ1-2, with 8 bases identical to TRBD1. Germline CDR1 MGHDK, CDR2 SYGVNS. The CDR3 loop spans 14 amino acids. Trimming removed 3 bases from V and 5 bases from J; junction bases left unmatched: 5. CDR3: CASSDTGTGYGYTF. Here the CDR3 DNA reads TGTGCCAGCAGTGATACCGGGACAGGATATGGCTACACCTTC.

The J gene is TRBJ2-1, the V gene TRBV5-8; 10 positions agree with TRBD2. The junction had 13 bases not matched to a gene; V was cut back by 5 bases and J by 2 bases. Looked up from germline, CDR1 is SGHTS and CDR2 is YDEGEE. This CDR3 is 18 amino acids long. As DNA, the CDR3 is TGTGCCAGCAGACTAGGAGCGGGGGGGCCTCTGACCTACAATGAGCAGTTCTTC. Its protein product is CASRLGAGGPLTYNEQFF.

The chain combines TRBV4-1 with TRBJ1-1; 7 nucleotides line up with TRBD1. Germline CDR1 MGHRA, CDR2 YSYEKL. CDR3 length equals 13 residues. J gave up 11 bases and V 0 bases, and 6 bases lay outside the gene matches. CDR3 region: CASSQDYEGAAFF. The CDR3 DNA follows: TGCGCCAGCAGCCAAGATTACGAGGGGGCGGCTTTCTTT.

The chain uses TRBV15 and TRBJ2-7; D unresolved. V was shortened by 2 bases and J by 4 bases, with 9 bases between the two germline ends. Germline CDR1 LNHNV, CDR2 YYDKDF (reference sequence). The length of the CDR3 is 13 residues. CDR3 DNA sequence: TGTGCCACCAGCAGACTTCAGGATTACGAGCAGTACTTC. Translated: CATSRLQDYEQYF. Together with reference TRBV15 and TRBJ2-7, the CDR3 gives the full variable domain: DAMVIQNPRYQVTQFGKPVTLSCSQTLNHNVMYWYQQKSSQAPKLLFHYYDKDFNNEADTPDNFQSRRPNTSFCFLDIRSPGLGDTAMYLCATSRLQDYEQYFGPGTRLTVT.

The J gene is TRBJ1-2, the V gene TRBV27, with 9 bases that match TRBD1. CDR3 length: 17 amino acids. V lost 5 bases to trimming and J lost 4 bases; unmatched junction nucleotides: 14. Germline CDR1 MNHEY, CDR2 SMNVEV (reference sequence). The CDR3 coding sequence is TGTGCCAGCAGTAAAGGGACAGGGTTACCCGGGATCTATGGCTACACCTTC. Its translation: CASSKGTGLPGIYGYTF.

This clone was found once. The V call is TRBV27, the J call TRBJ2-7; 11 bases match TRBD2. This CDR3 has 15 amino acids. Losses at the gene ends were 4 bases for V and 2 bases for J; bases not matched to a gene: 4. The germline V gene has CDR1 MNHEY and CDR2 SMNVEV (reference sequence). For the CDR3, the DNA is TGTGCCAGCAGTTCGCTAGCGGGGGGTACCTACGAGCAGTACTTC. Translated, it gives CASSSLAGGTYEQYF.

The J gene is TRBJ2-3, the V gene TRBV15, with D tentatively TRBD2 (6 bases). The CDR3 totals 15 residues. The ends were cut back, 6 bases at V and 1 base at J, with 14 bases in the middle. Germline lookup yields CDR1 LNHNV and CDR2 YYDKDF (reference sequence). CDR3 nucleotide sequence: TGTGCCACCAGTCAGAATAGCGGTCGCACAGATACGCAGTATTTT. Translated, it gives CATSQNSGRTDTQYF. Full variable domain (outside the CDR3, taken from reference TRBV15 and TRBJ2-3): DAMVIQNPRYQVTQFGKPVTLSCSQTLNHNVMYWYQQKSSQAPKLLFHYYDKDFNNEADTPDNFQSRRPNTSFCFLDIRSPGLGDTAMYLCATSQNSGRTDTQYFGPGTRLTVL.

This clone has a handful of counts. The rearrangement uses TRBV2 and TRBJ2-1, with TRBD2 as a possible D gene (5 bases). Trimming removed 7 bases at V and 10 bases at J, with 17 bases between. CDR1 is SNHLY, CDR2 FYNNEI, per germline. The CDR3 extends over 13 amino acids. CDR3 in amino acids: CASTEGPSREQFF. CDR3 DNA sequence: TGTGCCAGCACCGAGGGTCCGAGCCGGGAGCAGTTCTTC.

V usage is TRBV15 and J usage is TRBJ2-5, with 7 bases identical to TRBD2. The J call may be wrong; the DNA end is better matched by TRBJ2-7. Germline V lookup: CDR1 LNHNV, CDR2 YYDKDF (reference sequence). The CDR3 has 14 residues. The CDR3 protein is CATSKRDGAYEQYF. DNA for the CDR3: TGTGCCACCAGCAAGCGGGACGGAGCCTACGAGCAGTACTTC.

This clone was seen only once. The chain carries TRBV2 and TRBJ1-2; D ambiguous. The CDR3 loop spans 15 amino acids. Germline V gene sequence: CDR1 SNHLY, CDR2 FYNNEI. V was clipped by 3 bases and J by 0 bases, with 11 bases between them. The CDR3 coding sequence is TGTGCCAGCAGTGACTCAGGACTTCCTAACTATGGCTACACCTTC. It codes for CASSDSGLPNYGYTF.

The J gene is TRBJ2-5, the V gene TRBV5-1; the D gene is possibly TRBD1 (6 bases). The end of the DNA fits TRBJ2-7 better, so the J call may be wrong. This CDR3 has 15 amino acids. From germline, CDR1 is SGHRS and CDR2 YFSETQ. CDR3 protein: CASSLLTGLSYEQYF. In DNA form, the CDR3 reads TGCGCCAGCAGCTTGCTTACAGGGTTGTCCTACGAGCAGTACTTC.

The chain couples TRBV5-1 to TRBJ2-5, with 7 bases that match TRBD1. V trimming: 4 bases; J trimming: 3 bases; junction bases outside the gene matches: 6. The CDR3 is 14 residues long. The germline V gene encodes CDR1 SGHRS and CDR2 YFSETQ. Here the CDR3 DNA reads TGCGCCAGCAGCCGGGGACAGTGGGAAGAGACCCAGTACTTC. Residues: CASSRGQWEETQYF.

This clone was found a few times. This rearrangement joins TRBV5-1 to TRBJ1-2; D remains unclear. CDR3 length: 13 amino acids. In germline, CDR1 is SGHRS, CDR2 YFSETQ. Trimming took off 0 bases at V and 6 bases at J, with 9 bases between the two ends. The CDR3 loop reads CASSLERGDGYTF. In nucleotides, the CDR3 is TGCGCCAGCAGCTTGGAACGAGGCGATGGCTACACCTTC.

The gene calls are TRBV7-9 and TRBJ2-3, with 7 positions matching TRBD1. Germline assignment: CDR1 SEHNR and CDR2 FQNEAQ (reference sequence). V lost 5 bases, J lost 6 bases, and 11 bases stayed unmatched. CDR3 length equals 15 residues. The CDR3 protein is CASSLGGRTGDTQYF. CDR3 DNA: TGTGCCAGCAGCCTAGGGGGCAGGACCGGGGATACGCAGTATTTT.